These 26 T cell receptor beta chains came from one sample sequenced in a study of identical twins. Each CDR3 protein gets one entry after TCRdb re-called the 5' RACE reads with MiXCR. The table has some 900,000 distinct CDR3 sequences, more than 9% seen once. This same sample was also part of a study on yellow fever vaccine responses in identical twins.

Sample: PBMCs. Source of these receptors: a woman under 30 in good health.

The gene calls are TRBV12-3 or TRBV12-4 and TRBJ1-2; no firm D call. Trimming cost V 5 bases and J 4 bases, with 11 bases left between them. This CDR3 is built from 13 residues. The chain's CDR3 is CASSPPGSYGYTF. The CDR3 DNA follows: TGTGCCAGCAGTCCCCCAGGAAGCTATGGCTACACCTTC.

The chain joins TRBV19 to TRBJ2-2, with 12 bases aligning to TRBD2. J was trimmed by 5 bases and V by 8 bases; bases with no gene match: 12. The germline V gene has CDR1 LNHDA and CDR2 SQIVND (reference sequence). This CDR3 has 17 residues. In DNA form, the CDR3 reads TGTGCCAGTTCACCCGGACTAGCGGGACCGGGGACCGGGGAGCTGTTTTTT. Amino acid sequence: CASSPGLAGPGTGELFF. The full variable domain, in which reference TRBV19 and TRBJ2-2 provide the parts outside the CDR3, is DGGITQSPKYLFRKEGQNVTLSCEQNLNHDAMYWYRQDPGQGLRLIYYSQIVNDFQKGDIAEGYSVSREKKESFPLTVTSAQKNPTAFYLCASSPGLAGPGTGELFFGEGSRLTVL.

This chain uses TRBV2 with TRBJ2-4; 9 bases line up with TRBD2. CDR1 SNHLY and CDR2 FYNNEI come from the germline V gene. This CDR3 contains 15 residues. V gave up 1 base and J gave up 6 bases; unmatched junction bases: 4. DNA for the CDR3: TGTGCCAGCAGTGAAGAAGTAGCGGGGGTAAACATTCAGTACTTC. This sequence encodes CASSEEVAGVNIQYF.

The sample holds many counts of this clonotype. The rearrangement joins TRBV20-1 to TRBJ2-3; 12 bases match TRBD2. With 4 bases clipped from V and 2 bases from J, the junction kept 4 bases outside the gene matches. This CDR3 is 15 amino acids long. Germline CDR1 DFQATT, CDR2 SNEGSKA (reference sequence). The CDR3 protein is CSATRLAGATDTQYF. For the CDR3, the DNA is TGCAGTGCTACCCGACTAGCGGGGGCCACAGATACGCAGTATTTT.

This clonotype has a handful of counts. The chain uses TRBV12-3 or TRBV12-4 and TRBJ2-3, with D possibly matching TRBD2 (7 bases). The CDR3 extends over 17 amino acids. Trimming cost V 6 bases and J 2 bases, with 21 bases left between them. The CDR3 bases are TGTGCCAGCAGCAATGGACAGTCGCTAGCGGCCACAGATACGCAGTATTTT. Residues: CASSNGQSLAATDTQYF.

In this sample, this clonotype turned up a few times. The chain joins TRBV25-1 to TRBJ2-1; TRBD1 matches 9 bases. Germline CDR1 and CDR2: MGHDK and SYGVNS. The CDR3 totals 15 residues. V trimming: 6 bases; J trimming: 11 bases; junction bases outside the gene matches: 14. CDR3 sequence reads: CASSGTGGGFSQQFF. The CDR3 DNA sequence: TGTGCCAGCAGCGGCACAGGGGGCGGGTTCTCTCAGCAGTTCTTC.

This clonotype has more than one count but fewer than ten. V gene TRBV10-3 combines with J gene TRBJ1-1; D gene ambiguous. Germline CDR1 ENHRY, CDR2 SYGVKD. There are 14 residues in the CDR3. V was cut by 6 bases and J by 3 bases, with 14 bases left in between. The CDR3 reads CAISFRGFDTEAFF. DNA for the CDR3: TGTGCCATCAGCTTTCGAGGGTTTGACACTGAAGCTTTCTTT.

This clonotype was counted only a few times. This chain uses TRBV4-2 with TRBJ2-7, with D possibly TRBD2 on 6 matching bases. Germline V gene data show CDR1 as LGHNA and CDR2 as YNFKEQ. The CDR3 totals 17 residues. The ends were cut back, 0 bases at V and 2 bases at J, with 17 bases in the middle. The CDR3 DNA follows: TGTGCCAGCAGCCAAGATGGCCAAAGGGACTTTACCTACGAGCAGTACTTC. Translating gives CASSQDGQRDFTYEQYF.

This clonotype was counted once. This chain uses TRBV6-1 with TRBJ1-5; D remains unclear. V dropped 5 bases and J dropped 2 bases, with 7 bases sitting between them. This CDR3 is 13 amino acids long. The germline V gene encodes CDR1 MNHNS and CDR2 SASEGT. The CDR3 sequence is CASSQTGNQPQHF. CDR3 nucleotides: TGTGCCAGCAGTCAAACGGGCAATCAGCCCCAGCATTTT.

This chain connects TRBV18 to TRBJ1-1; 7 bases are a match to TRBD1. Germline assignment: CDR1 KGHSH and CDR2 LQKENI. The junction had 5 bases not matched to a gene; V was cut back by 2 bases and J by 2 bases. There are 15 residues in the CDR3. CDR3 DNA: TGTGCCAGCTCACCAACGACAGGGTTTAACACTGAAGCTTTCTTT. As protein: CASSPTTGFNTEAFF.

This clonotype was counted a few times. This rearrangement joins TRBV28 to TRBJ2-1, with 10 bases fitting TRBD2. This CDR3 contains 16 residues. Germline assignment: CDR1 MDHEN and CDR2 SYDVKM. The V and J ends lost 5 bases and 5 bases, in that order; junction bases with no gene match: 9. In DNA form, the CDR3 reads TGTGCCAGCAGTCCCCGTTCAGCGGGAGGGAACAATGAGCAGTTCTTC. It codes for CASSPRSAGGNNEQFF.

This clonotype has a count of ten or more. The V call is TRBV12-3 or TRBV12-4, the J call TRBJ2-3; 13 bases are shared with TRBD2. The CDR3 consists of 16 residues. Trimming cost V 7 bases and J 4 bases; bases outside gene matches: 8. The chain's CDR3 is CASNPRGLAGSDTQYF. DNA for the CDR3: TGTGCCAGCAACCCAAGGGGACTAGCGGGATCAGATACGCAGTATTTT.

A few counts support this clonotype. The chain couples TRBV12-3 or TRBV12-4 to TRBJ2-4; D unclear. V was clipped by 8 bases and J by 1 base, with 6 bases between them. This CDR3 region has 12 residues. The CDR3 is CASASAKNIQYF. The CDR3 DNA reads TGTGCCAGCGCAAGTGCCAAAAACATTCAGTACTTC.

In this sample, this clonotype turned up a few times. V and J are TRBV4-1 and TRBJ1-3; D possibly corresponds to TRBD1 (5 bases). The V end was cut by 3 bases, the J end by 4 bases, with 10 bases between. Germline V gene data show CDR1 as MGHRA and CDR2 as YSYEKL. The CDR3 has 14 amino acids. The CDR3 spells CASSQREGGNTIYF. DNA for the CDR3: TGCGCCAGCAGCCAGCGGGAGGGGGGAAACACCATATATTTT.

The chain combines TRBV27 with TRBJ2-1, with D maybe TRBD2 (6 bases). CDR3 length equals 15 residues. V gave up 5 bases and J gave up 5 bases, with 16 bases separating them. The germline gives CDR1 MNHEY, CDR2 SMNVEV (reference sequence). The CDR3 region is CASSPLLALNNEQFF. The DNA of the CDR3 is TGTGCCAGCAGTCCCTTACTAGCCCTTAACAATGAGCAGTTCTTC.

This chain joins TRBV12-3 or TRBV12-4 and TRBJ2-2; 9 bases map to TRBD2. Trimming cost V 5 bases and J 1 base; bases outside gene matches: 5. This CDR3 has 16 amino acids. This CDR3 is CASSALAGKNTGELFF. In nucleotides, the CDR3 is TGTGCCAGCAGTGCCCTAGCGGGAAAGAACACCGGGGAGCTGTTTTTT.

This clonotype has at least ten counts. The gene calls are TRBV10-1 and TRBJ2-5; 10 positions match TRBD2. The V segment lost 9 bases and the J segment 4 bases; nucleotides outside the gene matches: 5. The germline gives CDR1 WNHNN, CDR2 SYGVQD (reference sequence). The CDR3 consists of 13 residues. The CDR3 bases are TGCGCCAGTGGGACTAGCGCGGGAGAGACCCAGTACTTC. Its protein product is CASGTSAGETQYF.

This clonotype has at least ten counts. V gene TRBV12-3 or TRBV12-4 combines with J gene TRBJ2-4, with D perhaps given as TRBD1 or TRBD2 (5 bases each). The CDR3 length is 15 residues. Trimming shortened V by 6 bases and J by 4 bases, and 16 bases separated the two germline ends. This chain's CDR3 is CASSPRLAGKNIQYF. In DNA, the CDR3 is TGTGCCAGCAGCCCTCGTCTAGCAGGGAAAAACATTCAGTACTTC.

This clonotype was seen a handful of times. V usage is TRBV5-6 and J usage is TRBJ2-1, with D perhaps given as TRBD1 or TRBD2 (6 bases each). The CDR3 is made up of 16 amino acids. V lost 6 bases to trimming and J lost 7 bases, with 23 bases between them. CDR1 SGHDT and CDR2 YYEEEE come from the germline V gene. CDR3 loop: CASTYYGLEGGNEQFF. The CDR3 nucleotides read TGTGCCAGCACCTACTACGGACTCGAAGGGGGGAATGAGCAGTTCTTC.

This chain links TRBV4-1 with TRBJ2-5; possibly TRBD2 for D (5 bases). V was shortened by 1 base and J by 5 bases, with 17 bases between the two germline ends. Germline V gene data show CDR1 as MGHRA and CDR2 as YSYEKL. There are 16 residues in the CDR3. CDR3 sequence: CASSQGRGLPEETQYF. DNA for the CDR3: TGCGCCAGCAGCCAAGGCAGAGGACTTCCCGAGGAGACCCAGTACTTC.

This clonotype has only a few counts. The rearrangement uses TRBV7-3 and TRBJ1-5; D is perhaps TRBD1 (5 bases). Between the trimmed V and J ends, which lost 8 bases and 7 bases, there was a span of 18 bases. Per germline, CDR1 SGHTA and CDR2 FQGTGA. CDR3 length equals 14 residues. The CDR3 DNA reads TGTGCCAGCCGGTCGGGGGTTAGAGAACAGCCCCAGCATTTT. Translation: CASRSGVREQPQHF.

This clonotype has only a few counts. The DNA for the CDR3 is TGTGCCAGCAGTCGGGCGGGAGGGAGCCTTACTGTC. It translates to CASSRAGGSLTV. This sequence joins TRBV2 and TRBJ2-7; 9 bases map to TRBD2. CDR1 and CDR2 (germline): SNHLY, FYNNEI. This CDR3 is built from 12 residues.

The chain uses TRBV5-1 and TRBJ1-4, with D maybe TRBD1 (6 bases). V was pared by 0 bases and J by 4 bases, with 19 bases between. Germline V gene sequence: CDR1 SGHRS, CDR2 YFSETQ. This CDR3 spans 18 amino acids. In DNA, the CDR3 is TGCGCCAGCAGCTTGGCTTCCGTCGGGACACCCTATAATGAAAAACTGTTTTTT. This codes for CASSLASVGTPYNEKLFF.

This chain uses TRBV5-1 with TRBJ2-3; D is uncertain. V dropped 4 bases and J dropped 2 bases, with 17 bases sitting between them. The CDR3 runs 16 residues. Germline loops: CDR1 SGHRS, CDR2 YFSETQ. The CDR3 region has the DNA TGCGCCAGCAGCCACACAGCTATTCGTGACACAGATACGCAGTATTTT. It translates to CASSHTAIRDTDTQYF.

The rearrangement links TRBV11-3 to TRBJ2-1; TRBD1 or TRBD2 may be the D gene (5 bases each). The germline CDR1 and CDR2 sequences are SGHNT and YENEEA. Deletions cut 5 bases from V and 0 bases from J, with 11 bases between. The CDR3 sequence is 15 residues long. The CDR3 loop reads CASSGWDGSYNEQFF. The CDR3 DNA reads as TGTGCCAGCAGCGGATGGGACGGCTCCTACAATGAGCAGTTCTTC.

This clonotype was picked up a small number of times. The rearrangement uses TRBV29-1 and TRBJ2-7; D remains ambiguous. Looked up from germline, CDR1 is SQVTM and CDR2 is ANQGSEA. Trimming stripped 6 bases from V and 5 bases from J, with 14 bases between. This CDR3 region has 12 residues. The CDR3 region has the DNA TGCAGCGTCCTCGGACCCGAGGACGAGCAGTACTTC. Residues: CSVLGPEDEQYF.